This paragraph covers one T cell receptor (beta chain) sequence. The sample belongs to a study of blood T cell repertoires in COVID-19. Turning to the study itself: Nucleic acid was either cDNA or gDNA, and it came from T cells, B-cell-depleted T cells, or PBMCs.

Those who participated ranged in age from 18 to 89 years and resided in around 22 US areas. Participants' own reports of clinical history determined their cohort assignment. The CDR3 is 15 amino acids. With 4 bases removed from V and 8 bases from J, the gap between germline ends came to 20 bases. In germline, CDR1 is MDHEN, CDR2 SYDVKM. Per the original methods: Amplification from reference gene primers served as the basis for estimated nucleated cell counts. Using immunoSEQ multiplex PCR, the repertoire was profiled, and TCRdb retains in-frame clones only, with some absent. The V and J calls and clone size were taken over from that table, and D and trimming were inferred from the DNA. Among some 240,000 clones listed, roughly 86% were seen once.

The sequenced material came from PBMCs or T cells enriched from blood (not recorded which). V and J are TRBV28 and TRBJ1-2, with D uncertain. The origin of this receptor is a woman in her 40s with acute COVID-19. This chain's CDR3 is CASSSPGNPSRGYTF. The CDR3 DNA is TGTGCCAGCAGTTCCCCCGGGAACCCCTCCCGAGGCTACACCTTC.